The 15 T cell receptor beta chains listed next were all sequenced from one sample in a study of CD8 T cells in ankylosing spondylitis. TCRdb reprocessed the 5' RACE reads with MiXCR, giving one entry per CDR3 protein. The repertoire holds roughly 250,000 distinct CDR3 sequences, with more than 9% as singletons. The sample comprised blood, either unsorted or a sorted T cell fraction (not recorded which). These receptors all stem from a male donor with ankylosing spondylitis or in good health (not recorded which).

This clonotype was seen repeatedly, ten times or more. The rearrangement joins TRBV12-3 or TRBV12-4 to TRBJ1-1, with D possibly matching TRBD1 (5 bases). Trimming shortened V by 7 bases and J by 1 base, and 13 bases separated the two germline ends. The CDR3 spans 14 residues. CDR3 region: CASNIGGPNTEAFF. Written as DNA, the CDR3 is TGTGCCAGCAATATCGGGGGTCCGAACACTGAAGCTTTCTTT.

V is TRBV27 and J is TRBJ2-3; TRBD2 agrees at 7 bases. Germline CDR1 and CDR2: MNHEY and SMNVEV (reference sequence). The CDR3 length is 15 residues. J gave up 13 bases and V 5 bases, and 18 bases lay outside the gene matches. CDR3 DNA: TGTGCCAGCAGTGCCCGGGAGGCTCTGAGGTCACGAAAGTATTTT. It is translated as CASSAREALRSRKYF.

As concerns this clonotype: This could be a read error, since a much larger clone is one nucleotide away. The V gene is TRBV4-1, the J gene TRBJ2-2, with TRBD2 matching over 7 bases. CDR1 MGHRA and CDR2 YSYEKL come from the germline V gene. The CDR3 has 15 amino acids. CDR3 protein: CVSSQAAGNTGELFF. The CDR3 bases are TGCGTCAGCAGCCAAGCAGCGGGAAACACCGGGGAGCTGTTTTTT.

In this sample, this clonotype turned up many times. The rearrangement uses TRBV6-6 and TRBJ2-5; D is undetermined. CDR1 and CDR2 from the germline V gene are MNHNY and SVGAGI (reference sequence). Trimming pared 11 bases from V and 2 bases from J, leaving 15 bases between. The CDR3 runs 13 residues. The CDR3 DNA reads TGTGCCGGAAAGGGTGGGCCGCAAGAGACCCAGTACTTC. It codes for CAGKGGPQETQYF.

This clonotype has ten or more counts. The gene calls are TRBV5-1 and TRBJ2-1; 7 bases map to TRBD1. Germline lookup yields CDR1 SGHRS and CDR2 YFSETQ. V lost 4 bases to trimming and J lost 8 bases; unmatched junction nucleotides: 6. This CDR3 contains 13 residues. CDR3 residues: CASSIQGWDEQFF. CDR3 coding DNA: TGCGCCAGCAGCATACAGGGGTGGGATGAGCAGTTCTTC.

V is TRBV15 and J is TRBJ1-5; no definite D call. The V gene's germline CDR1 is LNHNV and CDR2 YYDKDF (reference sequence). The CDR3 extends over 15 amino acids. V was clipped by 0 bases and J by 3 bases, with 9 bases between them. CDR3 protein: CATSRDPGLNQPQHF. The CDR3 DNA sequence: TGTGCCACCAGCAGAGATCCCGGCCTCAATCAGCCCCAGCATTTT.

This clonotype was recorded a few times. The V and J genes are TRBV7-2 and TRBJ2-1; 9 bases match TRBD2. The CDR3 is made up of 13 amino acids. Germline V CDR1 and CDR2: SGHTA, FQGNSA. The V and J ends lost 6 bases and 6 bases, in that order; junction bases with no gene match: 3. In nucleotides, the CDR3 is TGTGCCAGCAGTCCGACTAGCGGCAATGAGCAGTTCTTC. It codes for CASSPTSGNEQFF.

On this clonotype: A single base separates this from a much larger clone, so it may be a read error. This chain connects TRBV5-1 to TRBJ2-1, with TRBD2 matching over 13 bases. The germline gives CDR1 SGHRS, CDR2 YFSETQ. This CDR3 has 16 amino acids. Losses at the gene ends were 4 bases for V and 8 bases for J; bases not matched to a gene: 9. Here the CDR3 reads CASSTLTSGGTDEQFF. In DNA, the CDR3 is TGCGCCAGCAGCACCCTGACTAGCGGGGGGACTGATGAGCAGTTCTTC. Full variable domain (remainder filled in from reference TRBV5-1 and TRBJ2-1): KAGVTQTPRYLIKTRGQQVTLSCSPISGHRSVSWYQQTPGQGLQFLFEYFSETQRNKGNFPGRFSGRQFSNSRSEMNVSTLELGDSALYLCASSTLTSGGTDEQFFGPGTRLTVL.

This clonotype showed up many times. The V and J genes are TRBV6-2 or TRBV6-3 and TRBJ2-1; D is possibly TRBD1 (5 bases). This CDR3 has 13 amino acids. Trimming cost V 0 bases and J 6 bases, with 6 bases left between them. Germline CDR1 and CDR2: MNHEY and SVGEGT. CDR3 coding DNA: TGTGCCAGCAGTTACTCCCAGGGCAATGAGCAGTTCTTC. Translating gives CASSYSQGNEQFF.

This clonotype was observed at least ten times. The chain joins TRBV5-1 to TRBJ2-1, with 8 bases that match TRBD1. The junction had 18 bases not matched to a gene; V was cut back by 6 bases and J by 4 bases. This CDR3 spans 18 amino acids. Germline CDR1 is SGHRS and CDR2 is YFSETQ. As DNA, the CDR3 is TGCGCCAGCACCGGTGGGACAGGCCTTCGGACTTTTTACAATGAGCAGTTCTTC. It codes for CASTGGTGLRTFYNEQFF.

The chain is built from TRBV2 and TRBJ2-1, with 9 bases aligning to TRBD2. The CDR3 totals 16 residues. The germline gives CDR1 SNHLY, CDR2 FYNNEI. After removal of 5 bases from V and 0 bases from J, the junction contained 5 bases not matched to a gene. The CDR3 DNA reads TGTGCCAGCAGTCCCAGCGGGGGGTACTCCTACAATGAGCAGTTCTTC. This encodes CASSPSGGYSYNEQFF.

The V gene is TRBV30, the J gene TRBJ2-7; D unclear. The V gene's germline CDR1 is GTSNPN and CDR2 SVGIG (reference sequence). This CDR3 is built from 15 residues. V was shortened by 0 bases and J by 0 bases, with 12 bases between the two germline ends. As DNA, the CDR3 is TGTGCCTGGAGTGTAGGCAGCTTGAGCTCCTACGAGCAGTACTTC. This encodes CAWSVGSLSSYEQYF.

This clonotype was observed at least ten times. The chain joins TRBV20-1 to TRBJ1-1; D not resolved. CDR3 size: 12 residues. In germline, CDR1 is DFQATT, CDR2 SNEGSKA (reference sequence). Trimming removed 5 bases from V and 1 base from J, with 8 bases in between. The CDR3 spells CSAVQPNTEAFF. For the CDR3, the DNA is TGCAGTGCTGTACAACCGAACACTGAAGCTTTCTTT.

The chain is built from TRBV5-1 and TRBJ2-3; 7 positions match TRBD2. The CDR3 runs to 15 residues. J lost 1 base, V lost 2 bases, and 4 bases had no gene match. Per the germline V gene, CDR1 is SGHRS and CDR2 is YFSETQ. CDR3 residues: CASSLAGYGTDTQYF. The CDR3 DNA is TGCGCCAGCAGCTTAGCGGGATATGGCACAGATACGCAGTATTTT.

Ten or more counts support this clonotype. This chain connects TRBV30 to TRBJ2-5; 8 positions match TRBD2. V dropped 0 bases and J dropped 3; count of bases not matched to a gene: 6. CDR3 length equals 15 residues. Germline CDR1 and CDR2: GTSNPN and SVGIG (reference sequence). CDR3 amino acids: CAWSVLLAVKETQYF. The CDR3 bases are TGTGCCTGGAGTGTACTACTAGCGGTTAAAGAGACCCAGTACTTC.